This TCR beta chain was retrieved from a study of early T cells in non-severe SARS-CoV-2 infection (dated by TCRdb to the early 2020s). A note on the overall study: Because TCR sequencing was done on bulk RNA from unsorted whole blood, the alpha and beta chains could not be paired.

Set within a cohort of healthcare workers in London, UK, this nested case-control study involved weekly PCR testing of nasopharyngeal swabs along with blood sampling. Healthcare workers were enrolled in the week of the UK lockdown, from 23 to 31 March 2020, and were followed every week for up to about 15 weeks. At least ten counts were recorded for this clonotype. Its antigen is still unknown. One base away there is no much larger clone; base qualities are not given. The investigation overall reported the following: VDJdb matching was skewed toward anti-spike CD8 responses and likely underestimated virus-specific expansions, missing private and CD4 specificities.

Spanning cysteine to phenylalanine, the CDR3 consists of 16 amino acids. This entry keeps only the CDR3 DNA: 48 bases, framed from base 1. Trimming removed 0 bases from V and 8 bases from J; the gene matches leave 13 bases unexplained. Reading the germline V gene gives CDR1 SGHRS and CDR2 YFSETQ. Library creation used 5' RACE. Sequencing relied on a NextSeq 500. To correct for sequencing error and PCR bias, the TCR library protocol tagged individual cDNA molecules with unique molecular identifiers. Both TCR alpha and beta chains were sequenced, and tight co-correlation was observed between alpha and beta sequence abundances in each sample. As for how the authors treated the data: Decombinator V4 was used to perform V gene, J gene and CDR3 annotation of TCR sequences. TCRs were defined as expanded if a significant change between any two time points was detected under a Poisson model with p below 0.0001. TCR abundances were normalised to the total number of TCRs sequenced in each sample and reported as counts per million. MAIT TCRs were defined by TRAV1-2 paired with TRAJ12, TRAJ20 or TRAJ33, and iNKT TCRs by TRAV10 paired with TRAJ18. VDJdb, accessed 1 November 2021, was searched for CMV, EBV and SARS-CoV-2 annotated TCRs, with TCRs annotated for multiple antigens excluded. TCRdb's own reprocessing of the public reads used fastp at Q25 and MiXCR and kept productive beta chains. A single entry per CDR3 protein holds the most common genes and DNA from its merged rows. These V and J calls derive from TCRdb rather than the authors' analysis. Counted in this sample were more than 65,000 distinct CDR3 sequences; around 13% of them appeared once. The top ten hold around 1.3% of the sample.

Source material: whole blood. This TCR derives from an adult who was a healthcare worker with PCR-confirmed SARS-CoV-2 infection or an uninfected control (not recorded which). The chain employs TRBV5-1 and TRBJ1-2; TRBD1 fits 7 bases in the junction. The CDR3 is CASSLAAGQQQMGYTF. The bases are TGCGCCAGCAGCTTGGCCGCGGGACAGCAGCAGATGGGCTACACCTTC.